Detailed here is one T cell receptor (beta chain). TCRdb re-clonotyped the PCR reads through MiXCR. The table records approximately 32,000 clones, about a fifth of them present only once. This CDR3 is 15 amino acids long. CDR1 and CDR2 from the germline V gene are SEHNR and FQNEAQ (reference sequence). Trimming cost V 5 bases and J 3 bases, with 16 bases left between them. Before thyroid surgery, none of the patients had received any treatment. These data come from a study of metastatic and nonmetastatic thyroid tumors. Study background: Malignant and benign thyroid patients had repertoires compared in peripheral blood and tumor or nodule tissue.

Sequencing input: tumor tissue. The chain is built from TRBV7-9 and TRBJ1-2; D is unclear. This clonotype originated in a male donor with papillary thyroid cancer or a benign thyroid nodule (not recorded which). Some clones in this sample may be carry-over from other donors' samples. DNA of the CDR3: TGTGCCAGCAGCCCGGTGTCAGGAGACCACTATGGCTACACCTTC. Protein product: CASSPVSGDHYGYTF.